This T cell receptor (beta chain) originates from a study of immune heterogeneity within non-small cell lung tumors. The wider study: It was found that the tumors were 4 squamous cell carcinomas, roughly 9 non-squamous carcinomas and 1 not otherwise specified.

This clonotype was recorded at least ten times. A multiplex PCR containing 32 V primers and 13 J primers was used to amplify TCR beta CDR3. TCRdb reprocessed the multiplex PCR reads with MiXCR, giving one entry per CDR3 protein. The sample carries some 9,300 distinct CDR3 sequences, more than 25% recorded once. This CDR3 spans 14 amino acids. V was clipped by 3 bases and J by 5 bases, with 11 bases between them. Germline V gene data show CDR1 as MRHNA and CDR2 as SNTAGT. As template, the study used bulk tumor genomic DNA at about 550 ng per sample. During surgery, each primary tumor gave multiple biopsies spaced as far apart as possible. The study cohort was described as untreated, and its members had newly diagnosed non-small cell lung cancer. They went on to have curative surgery.

The clonotype originates from a man aged 60 to 69 with non-small cell lung cancer. The sequenced sample consisted of lung tumor tissue. This chain links TRBV6-4 with TRBJ2-1, with a possible D match to TRBD2 (5 bases). The CDR3 reads CASSEGAENNEQFF. The CDR3 DNA is TGTGCCAGCAGTGAGGGAGCGGAAAACAATGAGCAGTTCTTC.